The next 23 T cell receptor beta chains were all read from a single sample in a study of OX40 agonist ivuxolimab in advanced cancers. Some clones are missing from TCRdb's copy, which holds only in-frame ones; the method was immunoSEQ multiplex PCR. Among tens of thousands of clones listed, over 80% were seen once. Sample: CD4+ or CD8+ T cells sorted from blood, taken in a trial of the OX40 agonist ivuxolimab. These receptors all stem from an adult with an advanced solid tumor such as melanoma, head and neck, liver or kidney cancer.

The V call is TRBV18, the J call TRBJ2-7, with D unresolved. The V end was cut by 4 bases, the J end by 4 bases, with 11 bases between. CDR1 and CDR2 (germline): KGHSH, LQKENI. The CDR3 has 13 amino acids. The CDR3 is CASSRERLYEQYF. The CDR3 DNA follows: TGTGCCAGCTCACGAGAGAGATTATACGAGCAGTACTTC.

The chain uses TRBV5-1 and TRBJ2-5; D unresolved. Trimming pared 4 bases from V and 2 bases from J, leaving 9 bases between. There are 13 residues in the CDR3. Germline assignment: CDR1 SGHRS and CDR2 YFSETQ. The CDR3 bases are TGCGCCAGCAGCCTGACTTTTCAAGAGACCCAGTACTTC. Its translation is CASSLTFQETQYF.

The chain joins TRBV27 to TRBJ1-1, with D unresolved. The ends were cut back, 1 base at V and 0 bases at J, with 6 bases in the middle. There are 14 residues in the CDR3. Per the germline V gene, CDR1 is MNHEY and CDR2 is SMNVEV (reference sequence). The CDR3 bases are TGTGCCAGCAGTTTATGGCGCATGAACACTGAAGCTTTCTTT. Amino acid sequence: CASSLWRMNTEAFF.

This clone was found a few times. V usage is TRBV5-1 and J usage is TRBJ2-3, with D perhaps TRBD2 (6 bases). Germline CDR1 is SGHRS and CDR2 is YFSETQ. The CDR3 is 14 residues long. With 4 bases removed from V and 2 bases from J, the gap between germline ends came to 11 bases. The CDR3, as DNA: TGCGCCAGCAGCCCCGGAGGGCCCACAGATACGCAGTATTTT. Translated: CASSPGGPTDTQYF.

DNA of the CDR3: TGCGCCAGCAGCTTGAACCGAGCCAACTATGGCTACACCTTC. Protein: CASSLNRANYGYTF. V is TRBV5-1 and J is TRBJ1-2; D unclear. CDR1 SGHRS and CDR2 YFSETQ come from the germline V gene. The V and J ends lost 1 base and 2 bases respectively, with 9 bases between them. This CDR3 spans 14 amino acids.

The V gene is TRBV2, the J gene TRBJ2-5; possibly TRBD2 for D (6 bases). Germline V gene sequence: CDR1 SNHLY, CDR2 FYNNEI. Between the trimmed V and J ends, which lost 6 bases and 2 bases, there was a span of 19 bases. This CDR3 is 16 amino acids long. The CDR3 sequence is CASSAPRDLGQETQYF. In DNA, the CDR3 is TGTGCCAGCAGCGCCCCCCGGGACTTAGGACAAGAGACCCAGTACTTC. The full variable domain, rest sourced from reference TRBV2 and TRBJ2-5, is EPEVTQTPSHQVTQMGQEVILRCVPISNHLYFYWYRQILGQKVEFLVSFYNNEISEKSEIFDDQFSVERPDGSNFTLKIRSTKLEDSAMYFCASSAPRDLGQETQYFGPGTRLLVL.

The gene calls are TRBV5-1 and TRBJ2-7, with a weak D call TRBD2 (5 bases). The ends were cut back, 1 base at V and 0 bases at J, with 14 bases in the middle. This CDR3 is built from 16 residues. Per germline, CDR1 SGHRS and CDR2 YFSETQ. The CDR3 nucleotides are TGCGCCAGCAGCTTGTCGACCAGTACTAGCTCCTACGAGCAGTACTTC. It is translated as CASSLSTSTSSYEQYF.

V and J are TRBV18 and TRBJ2-2, with TRBD1 as a possible D gene (6 bases). Between the trimmed V and J ends, which lost 3 bases and 3 bases, there was a span of 11 bases. The germline V gene encodes CDR1 KGHSH and CDR2 LQKENI. The CDR3 sequence is 15 residues long. The CDR3 here is CASSPDRPDTGELFF. The CDR3 DNA is TGTGCCAGCTCACCCGACAGGCCCGACACCGGGGAGCTGTTTTTT.

The V gene is TRBV10-1, the J gene TRBJ2-7; possibly TRBD2 for D (5 bases). V was pared by 4 bases and J by 5 bases, with 9 bases between. CDR1 is WNHNN and CDR2 is SYGVQD in the germline V gene (reference sequence). This CDR3 contains 12 residues. CDR3 in DNA: TGCGCCAGCAGTGGAGGGTATAACGAGCAGTACTTC. Translated: CASSGGYNEQYF.

In the case of this clone: Distinct nucleotide sequences in the sample also encode this CDR3. The chain recombines TRBV7-8 with TRBJ2-1; D perhaps matches TRBD1 (5 bases). The CDR3 extends over 13 amino acids. Germline V gene data show CDR1 as SGHVS and CDR2 as FQNEAQ. V was clipped by 5 bases and J by 4 bases, with 9 bases between them. The CDR3 sequence is CASSLRQYNEQFF. CDR3 coding DNA: TGTGCCAGCAGCCTTAGACAGTACAATGAGCAGTTCTTC.

The V call is TRBV29-1, the J call TRBJ2-1; D gene ambiguous. With 7 bases removed from V and 4 bases from J, the gap between germline ends came to 8 bases. Looked up from germline, CDR1 is SQVTM and CDR2 is ANQGSEA. The CDR3 loop spans 11 amino acids. Here the CDR3 DNA reads TGCAGCGGGACGCAATACAATGAGCAGTTCTTC. Protein: CSGTQYNEQFF.

This clone was seen more than once but under ten times. The chain recombines TRBV5-1 with TRBJ1-4; 9 nucleotides align to TRBD1. The CDR3 covers 15 residues. Trimming cost V 2 bases and J 8 bases; bases outside gene matches: 7. Germline V gene data show CDR1 as SGHRS and CDR2 as YFSETQ. In nucleotides, the CDR3 is TGCGCCAGCAGCTTAGAAGGAACAGGGGGCGAAAAACTGTTTTTT. This codes for CASSLEGTGGEKLFF.

J is TRBJ1-1 and V is TRBV5-1; no definite D call. Trimming took 4 bases from V and 8 from J, leaving 12 bases between them. Germline CDR1 is SGHRS and CDR2 is YFSETQ. The CDR3 spans 12 residues. The CDR3 coding sequence is TGCGCCAGCAGCATCTCGCGGTCCGAAGCTTTCTTT. It specifies CASSISRSEAFF.

This clone was found once. The genes are TRBV5-1 and TRBJ2-3; 7 bases match TRBD1. Germline V CDR1 and CDR2: SGHRS, YFSETQ. The CDR3 sequence is 16 residues long. Trimming at V came to 4 bases and at J to 3 bases, leaving 11 bases not matched to a gene. The CDR3: CASSQETGQRTDTQYF. In nucleotides, the CDR3 is TGCGCCAGCAGCCAAGAGACAGGGCAGAGGACAGATACGCAGTATTTT.

The V call is TRBV7-6, the J call TRBJ1-6; 9 nucleotides match TRBD1. Per germline, CDR1 SGHVS and CDR2 FNYEAQ. The V gene end was trimmed by 5 bases and the J gene end by 7 bases; junction bases not matched to a gene: 12. The CDR3 spans 17 residues. The CDR3 region has the DNA TGTGCCAGCAGCGCAGCCCCTTGGACAGGGGAAAATTCACCCCTCCACTTT. This translates into CASSAAPWTGENSPLHF. The complete variable domain, with remaining parts taken from reference TRBV7-6 and TRBJ1-6, reads GAGVSQSPRYKVTKRGQDVALRCDPISGHVSLYWYRQALGQGPEFLTYFNYEAQQDKSGLPNDRFSAERPEGSISTLTIQRTEQRDSAMYRCASSAAPWTGENSPLHFGNGTRLTVT.

This clone turned up a few times. This chain's CDR3 is CASSQSSGTTGELFF. The CDR3 coding sequence is TGTGCCAGCAGCCAATCTAGCGGGACCACCGGGGAGCTGTTTTTT. This sequence joins TRBV7-3 and TRBJ2-2, with TRBD2 matching over 9 bases. This CDR3 has 15 residues. Germline V gives CDR1 SGHTA, CDR2 FQGTGA. Germline trimming cut 5 bases from V and 4 bases from J; bases unmatched to any gene: 5. The variable domain in full, with the rest retrieved from reference TRBV7-3 and TRBJ2-2, is GAGVSQTPSNKVTEKGKYVELRCDPISGHTALYWYRQSLGQGPEFLIYFQGTGAADDSGLPNDRFFAVRPEGSVSTLKIQRTERGDSAVYLCASSQSSGTTGELFFGEGSRLTVL.

This rearrangement joins TRBV29-1 to TRBJ2-7, with D perhaps matching TRBD1 (5 bases). V was pared by 4 bases and J by 2 bases, with 12 bases between. Germline-derived CDR1 and CDR2 are SQVTM and ANQGSEA. This CDR3 is 13 amino acids long. Here the CDR3 reads CSVGGRPTYEQYF. The CDR3 DNA follows: TGCAGCGTTGGGGGCAGGCCGACCTACGAGCAGTACTTC.

The chain couples TRBV5-6 to TRBJ2-7; D may correspond to TRBD1 or TRBD2 (5 bases each). The CDR3 length is 14 residues. Germline-derived CDR1 and CDR2 are SGHDT and YYEEEE. V was shortened by 2 bases and J by 5 bases, with 14 bases between the two germline ends. The CDR3 sequence is CASSFWGLNHEQYF. CDR3 bases: TGTGCCAGCAGCTTTTGGGGGTTAAACCACGAGCAGTACTTC.

The chain links TRBV7-9 to TRBJ2-6; D is undetermined. Trimming took 7 bases from V and 5 from J, leaving 9 bases between them. CDR1 is SEHNR and CDR2 is FQNEAQ in the germline V gene (reference sequence). This CDR3 is 13 amino acids long. CDR3: CASTPVWANVLTF. DNA for the CDR3: TGTGCCAGCACCCCGGTGTGGGCCAACGTCCTGACTTTC.

This clone was counted once. As DNA, the CDR3 is TGTGCCAGCAGCCACTCGTTGGGACCTAAGGGGTACGAGCAGTACTTC. Its protein is CASSHSLGPKGYEQYF. The rearrangement links TRBV11-2 to TRBJ2-7; D tentatively fits TRBD1 or TRBD2 (5 bases each). CDR3 length: 16 residues. The V gene lost 5 bases and the J gene lost 4 bases, with 21 bases spanning the gap. Germline V gene sequence: CDR1 SGHAT, CDR2 FQNNGV.

This clone was seen once. The gene calls are TRBV5-1 and TRBJ2-7; 11 bases agree with TRBD1. CDR1 SGHRS and CDR2 YFSETQ come from the germline V gene. J lost 5 bases, V lost 4 bases, and 8 bases had no gene match. CDR3 length: 15 residues. The CDR3 DNA reads as TGCGCCAGCAGCATATACGGACAGGGGGCTGACGAGCAGTACTTC. Amino acids: CASSIYGQGADEQYF. Together with reference TRBV5-1 and TRBJ2-7, the CDR3 gives the full variable domain: KAGVTQTPRYLIKTRGQQVTLSCSPISGHRSVSWYQQTPGQGLQFLFEYFSETQRNKGNFPGRFSGRQFSNSRSEMNVSTLELGDSALYLCASSIYGQGADEQYFGPGTRLTVT.

The chain combines TRBV30 with TRBJ1-1; the D gene is possibly TRBD1 (6 bases). The germline V gene has CDR1 GTSNPN and CDR2 SVGIG (reference sequence). This CDR3 is built from 14 residues. The V end lost 7 bases, the J end lost 6 bases, and 21 bases lay between the germline ends. The CDR3 nucleotides are TGTGCCTACATACCGGGACACTCGAGACCTGAAGCTTTCTTT. This translates into CAYIPGHSRPEAFF.

The chain uses TRBV5-1 and TRBJ2-7, with 12 nucleotides matching TRBD1. Germline V lookup: CDR1 SGHRS, CDR2 YFSETQ. CDR3 length: 15 amino acids. The V and J ends lost 0 bases and 7 bases, in that order; junction bases with no gene match: 5. The CDR3 DNA reads TGCGCCAGCAGCTTGGACGGGACAGGGGGCCAGGAGCAGTACTTC. Translated, it gives CASSLDGTGGQEQYF.